This T cell receptor (beta chain) was captured by sequencing in a study of cytomegalovirus exposure and HLA in healthy donors. Comments on this clone: Its target is unknown.

Primers included in the PCR were 60 Vbeta and 13 Jbeta primers. Generated by immunoSEQ multiplex PCR, the TCRdb table keeps only in-frame clones and is missing some. The repertoire consists of about 200,000 clones, with roughly 80% occurring once and the leading ten covering 5.5% to 7%. The CDR3 length is 14 residues. Deletions cut 2 bases from V and 2 bases from J, with 9 bases between. The germline V gene encodes CDR1 SGHVS and CDR2 FNYEAQ. Notes on the study in general: Reported performance of the classifier showed diagnosis of cytomegalovirus status with high specificity and sensitivity. Associated with cytomegalovirus, according to the listing, were 150 to 200 TCR beta chains. It was assumed in the presence/absence analyses that sequencing depth was roughly uniform across donors.

The clonotype comes from a woman in her 50s in good health and CMV-seropositive. The rearrangement uses TRBV7-6 and TRBJ2-5; the D gene is possibly TRBD1 (5 bases). Sequenced sample: PBMCs. In DNA form, the CDR3 reads TGTGCCAGCAGCTTAAATAGGGGACAAGAGACCCAGTACTTC. Translation: CASSLNRGQETQYF.